The 29 T cell receptor beta chains presented below share a single source sample, sequenced in a study of T cells in Graves' hyperthyroidism and ophthalmopathy. Authors of the study amplified TCR beta CDR3 regions from RNA transcripts. TCR CDR3 underwent first-round RT-PCR with the HTBI primer set. Each CDR3 protein is one row after TCRdb ran MiXCR on the multiplex PCR reads. The sample has 310,000 or so distinct CDR3 sequences, over 15% seen once; the top ten hold roughly 53%. Source material: blood. These receptors came from a woman aged 60-70 years with Graves' ophthalmopathy.

This clonotype was observed a few times. The rearrangement uses TRBV5-1 and TRBJ2-2; 8 positions match TRBD1. The germline gives CDR1 SGHRS, CDR2 YFSETQ. CDR3 size: 15 residues. Trimming removed 4 bases from V and 0 bases from J; junction bases left unmatched: 2. The CDR3 reads CASSAGGANTGELFF. DNA for the CDR3: TGCGCCAGCAGCGCAGGGGGCGCGAACACCGGGGAGCTGTTTTTT.

This clonotype was seen repeatedly, ten times or more. This rearrangement joins TRBV20-1 to TRBJ1-2; D is undetermined. The V gene's germline CDR1 is DFQATT and CDR2 SNEGSKA (reference sequence). Trimming left V 0 bases short and J 7 bases short, with 9 bases between. The length of the CDR3 is 12 residues. CDR3 residues: CSARDLGFGYTF. CDR3 nucleotides: TGCAGTGCTAGAGATCTTGGGTTTGGCTACACCTTC.

This clonotype has at least ten counts. The DNA for the CDR3 is TGCAGTGCTAGAGATTTTGGCGGGGTGACCTACGAGCAGTACTTC. Translation: CSARDFGGVTYEQYF. The gene calls are TRBV20-1 and TRBJ2-7; tentative D call: TRBD2 (6 bases). This CDR3 contains 15 residues. The germline V and J ends were trimmed by 0 bases and 2 bases, with 14 bases remaining between them. The V gene's germline CDR1 is DFQATT and CDR2 SNEGSKA (reference sequence).

As DNA, the CDR3 is TGTGCCAGCTCACCTCCGGAATTGGGCAATCAGCCCCAGCATTTT. It is translated as CASSPPELGNQPQHF. This rearrangement joins TRBV18 to TRBJ1-5; D unresolved. CDR3 size: 15 residues. Looked up from germline, CDR1 is KGHSH and CDR2 is LQKENI. Trimming stripped 3 bases from V and 2 bases from J, with 11 bases between.

There are many counts of this clonotype. Here the CDR3 DNA reads TGTGCCAGCAGAGAGGATAATCAGCCCCAGCATTTT. Translation: CASREDNQPQHF. This chain links TRBV2 with TRBJ1-5; D not resolved. Trimming took off 6 bases at V and 4 bases at J, with 7 bases between the two ends. The CDR3 has 12 residues. In germline, CDR1 is SNHLY, CDR2 FYNNEI.

Many counts were recorded for this clonotype. J is TRBJ2-4 and V is TRBV6-2 or TRBV6-3; maybe TRBD2 (5 bases). From germline, CDR1 is MNHEY and CDR2 SVGEGT. V lost 6 bases and J 2 bases, leaving 29 bases between the germline ends. CDR3 length equals 20 residues. This chain's CDR3 is CASSYHGLRSYSETKNIQYF. CDR3 in DNA: TGTGCCAGCAGCTACCACGGACTGAGATCATACAGTGAAACCAAAAACATTCAGTACTTC.

This clonotype was recorded at least ten times. The chain is built from TRBV6-1 and TRBJ1-6; unclear D gene. This CDR3 is 16 amino acids long. V shed 3 bases and J shed 3 bases, with 12 bases lying between them. Looked up from germline, CDR1 is MNHNS and CDR2 is SASEGT. CDR3 nucleotide sequence: TGTGCCAGCAGTGATGGAACCTACAGCTATAATTCACCCCTCCACTTT. Encoded protein: CASSDGTYSYNSPLHF.

Note on this clonotype: One base away lies a much larger clone, so this may be a sequencing read error. The V gene is TRBV14, the J gene TRBJ2-3; D is uncertain. The ends were cut back, 0 bases at V and 1 base at J, with 8 bases in the middle. Germline CDR1 is SGHDN and CDR2 is FVKESK. The CDR3 length is 15 residues. This chain's CDR3 is CASSQDRIRTDTQYF. The CDR3 nucleotides read TGTGCCAGCAGCCAAGATAGGATTCGCACAGATACGCAGTATTTT.

This chain connects TRBV4-1 to TRBJ1-3; D remains unclear. V was clipped by 0 bases and J by 1 base, with 7 bases between them. This CDR3 contains 15 residues. Germline V lookup: CDR1 MGHRA, CDR2 YSYEKL. CDR3 region: CASSQEGQSGNTIYF. The CDR3 bases are TGCGCCAGCAGCCAAGAAGGCCAATCTGGAAACACCATATATTTT.

This clonotype was detected ten times or more. The rearrangement links TRBV20-1 to TRBJ1-5, with 9 bases lining up with TRBD1. CDR3 length equals 14 residues. Germline trimming cut 1 base from V and 2 bases from J; bases unmatched to any gene: 0. Per the germline V gene, CDR1 is DFQATT and CDR2 is SNEGSKA (reference sequence). The CDR3 spells CSARGTGGNQPQHF. The CDR3 nucleotides are TGCAGTGCTAGAGGGACAGGGGGCAATCAGCCCCAGCATTTT.

The chain uses TRBV5-6 and TRBJ1-1, with no clear D. The CDR3 contains 15 residues. Germline V gene data show CDR1 as SGHDT and CDR2 as YYEEEE. Trimming shortened V by 1 base and J by 0 bases, and 10 bases separated the two germline ends. CDR3 bases: TGTGCCAGCAGCTTGCCACACACCCTGAACACTGAAGCTTTCTTT. Protein sequence: CASSLPHTLNTEAFF.

This chain links TRBV28 with TRBJ2-1; 14 nucleotides line up with TRBD2. The V gene's germline CDR1 is MDHEN and CDR2 SYDVKM. This CDR3 has 18 amino acids. J lost 4 bases, V lost 4 bases, and 9 bases had no gene match. The CDR3 here is CASSSRLAGGPKYNEQFF. CDR3 DNA: TGTGCCAGCAGTTCCCGACTAGCGGGAGGGCCGAAGTACAATGAGCAGTTCTTC.

Comments on this clonotype: One end of the junction is discordant with germline, which a read error may explain. The chain carries TRBV29-1 and TRBJ1-3, with D perhaps TRBD1 (6 bases). The CDR3 is 13 amino acids. Germline V gene data show CDR1 as SQVTM and CDR2 as ANQGSEA. The CDR3 coding sequence is TGCAGCGCCGAGCCAGGGGAAGGAAACACCACATATTTT. Its protein product is CSAEPGEGNTTYF.

This clonotype came up many times. CDR3 sequence: CASSPDWQETQYF. The CDR3 nucleotides are TGTGCCAGCTCACCAGATTGGCAAGAGACCCAGTACTTC. The chain carries TRBV18 and TRBJ2-5; no clear D. CDR3 length: 13 amino acids. Germline CDR1 reads KGHSH; CDR2 reads LQKENI. Deletions cut 2 bases from V and 2 bases from J, with 6 bases between.

In this sample, this clonotype turned up many times. This chain uses TRBV6-1 with TRBJ1-1; D call uncertain. CDR1 is MNHNS, CDR2 SASEGT, per germline. The CDR3 spans 11 residues. Trimming cost V 10 bases and J 1 base, with 7 bases left between them. DNA for the CDR3: TGTGCCACCTACGGGAACACTGAAGCTTTCTTT. Its translation: CATYGNTEAFF.

This clonotype turned up a few times. V and J are TRBV9 and TRBJ2-7; D gene uncertain. The CDR3 is 13 residues long. CDR1 is SGDLS and CDR2 is YYNGEE in the germline V gene. V lost 2 bases, J lost 0 bases, and 6 bases lay in between. The CDR3 spells CASSVADSYEQYF. The CDR3 DNA reads TGTGCCAGCAGCGTGGCAGACTCCTACGAGCAGTACTTC.

The chain's CDR3 is CASTRSGRGNYGYTF. The CDR3 DNA reads as TGCGCCAGCACCAGATCTGGGCGGGGAAACTATGGCTACACCTTC. The chain employs TRBV10-2 and TRBJ1-2; D is unresolved. The germline V gene encodes CDR1 WSHSY and CDR2 SAAADI. Trimming took 7 bases from V and 2 from J, leaving 17 bases between them. The CDR3 spans 15 residues.

J is TRBJ1-2 and V is TRBV6-5; 7 nucleotides align to TRBD1. The CDR3 has 14 residues. J lost 3 bases, V lost 2 bases, and 3 bases had no gene match. Looked up from germline, CDR1 is MNHEY and CDR2 is SVGAGI. The CDR3 reads CASSYDRDYYGYTF. The CDR3 nucleotides are TGTGCCAGCAGTTACGACAGGGACTACTATGGCTACACCTTC.

This clonotype came up a few times. The chain carries TRBV6-2 or TRBV6-3 and TRBJ1-1; D uncertain. This CDR3 is 12 amino acids long. Trimming took 5 bases from V and 8 from J, leaving 12 bases between them. The germline CDR1 and CDR2 sequences are MNHEY and SVGEGT. The CDR3 sequence is CASSTAGREAFF. In DNA form, the CDR3 reads TGTGCCAGCAGTACCGCCGGGCGCGAAGCTTTCTTT.

V and J are TRBV7-9 and TRBJ2-1; unclear D gene. V shed 2 bases and J shed 13 bases, with 9 bases lying between them. The CDR3 runs 11 residues. Germline V gene data show CDR1 as SEHNR and CDR2 as FQNEAQ (reference sequence). In DNA form, the CDR3 reads TGTGCCAGCAGCTTACTGGACCAACAGTTCTTC. Amino acid sequence: CASSLLDQQFF.

This clonotype was seen at least ten times. The chain is built from TRBV2 and TRBJ2-5; D is tentatively TRBD1 or TRBD2 (7 bases each). The germline gives CDR1 SNHLY, CDR2 FYNNEI. The CDR3 contains 14 residues. The ends were cut back, 7 bases at V and 2 bases at J, with 14 bases in the middle. The CDR3 DNA reads TGTGCCAGCACCAGGGGGGGGTATCAAGAGACCCAGTACTTC. Its protein product is CASTRGGYQETQYF. The variable domain in full, with the rest retrieved from reference TRBV2 and TRBJ2-5, is EPEVTQTPSHQVTQMGQEVILRCVPISNHLYFYWYRQILGQKVEFLVSFYNNEISEKSEIFDDQFSVERPDGSNFTLKIRSTKLEDSAMYFCASTRGGYQETQYFGPGTRLLVL.

This clonotype was seen a handful of times. The chain uses TRBV7-2 and TRBJ2-7; TRBD1 matches 8 bases. The CDR3 spans 15 residues. Germline V gives CDR1 SGHTA, CDR2 FQGNSA. After removal of 5 bases from V and 2 bases from J, the junction contained 8 bases not matched to a gene. The CDR3 nucleotides are TGTGCCAGCAGCACCCCGGACAGGGCGACCTACGAGCAGTACTTC. Translated, it gives CASSTPDRATYEQYF.

This clonotype appeared a few times. The rearrangement links TRBV4-3 to TRBJ1-2; no reliable D call. CDR3 length: 14 amino acids. The V end lost 0 bases, the J end lost 4 bases, and 9 bases lay between the germline ends. Looked up from germline, CDR1 is LGHNA and CDR2 is YSLEER. The CDR3 sequence is CASSQDEAVYGYTF. The CDR3 region has the DNA TGCGCCAGCAGCCAAGATGAGGCGGTCTATGGCTACACCTTC.

This clonotype was detected many times. V usage is TRBV27 and J usage is TRBJ2-7, with D uncertain. Trimming removed 1 base from V and 2 bases from J, with 12 bases in between. The germline CDR1 and CDR2 sequences are MNHEY and SMNVEV (reference sequence). The CDR3 sequence is 15 residues long. DNA for the CDR3: TGTGCCAGCAGTTTATTTCCGTTGGGGACCTACGAGCAGTACTTC. It translates to CASSLFPLGTYEQYF.

This clonotype was counted at least ten times. The chain has TRBV7-3 and TRBJ2-3; a possible D gene is TRBD2 (6 bases). Trimming cost V 1 base and J 0 bases, with 8 bases left between them. Germline V gives CDR1 SGHTA, CDR2 FQGTGA. The CDR3 is 15 residues long. CDR3 bases: TGTGCCAGCAGCTTAAGTGGGACTAGCACAGATACGCAGTATTTT. It codes for CASSLSGTSTDTQYF.

This clonotype was counted ten times or more. The J gene is TRBJ1-3, the V gene TRBV20-1; D not certain. The CDR3 consists of 14 residues. CDR1 is DFQATT, CDR2 SNEGSKA, per germline (reference sequence). Trimming cost V 5 bases and J 0 bases, with 11 bases left between them. The CDR3 DNA follows: TGCAGTGCTGATGACGGGCCCTCTGGAAACACCATATATTTT. Protein sequence: CSADDGPSGNTIYF.

This clonotype has a count of ten or more. The rearrangement joins TRBV6-2 or TRBV6-3 to TRBJ2-7; 10 nucleotides match TRBD1. The CDR3 is 17 amino acids. Germline V gene sequence: CDR1 MNHEY, CDR2 SVGEGT. Trimming at V came to 6 bases and at J to 0 bases, leaving 11 bases not matched to a gene. The chain's CDR3 is CASRPAAGQGYSYEQYF. The CDR3 DNA sequence: TGTGCCAGCAGACCCGCGGCGGGACAGGGGTACTCCTACGAGCAGTACTTC.

Points on this clonotype: Lacking the conserved final phenylalanine or tryptophan, this CDR3 likely reflects a read error. The chain joins TRBV19 to TRBJ2-2; D may correspond to TRBD1 or TRBD2 (6 bases each). Germline lookup yields CDR1 LNHDA and CDR2 SQIVND (reference sequence). The CDR3 sequence is 15 residues long. V was cut by 6 bases and J by 4 bases, with 15 bases left in between. CDR3 bases: TGTGCCAGTAGCCGAACAGAGGGGGGCACCGGGGAGCTGTTTCTT. The encoded protein is CASSRTEGGTGELFL.

This clonotype was seen ten or more times. Here the CDR3 reads CASSLDAGLAFEQYF. The CDR3 nucleotides are TGTGCCAGCAGTTTAGACGCGGGACTAGCATTCGAGCAGTACTTC. This chain connects TRBV12-3 or TRBV12-4 to TRBJ2-7, with 9 bases fitting TRBD2. Trimming at V came to 1 base and at J to 6 bases, leaving 7 bases not matched to a gene. The CDR3 covers 15 residues.